This record covers a single TCR beta chain. Its antigen is unidentified. The data were obtained in a study of graft-versus-host responses after intestinal transplantation. At the level of the study: Multivisceral, liver-intestinal, or isolated intestinal transplants were performed in recipients. Each patient got anti-thymocyte globulin induction, then tacrolimus and steroids for about 3 years. Findings of the study overall: Allografts from individuals with graft-donor T cell macrochimerism displayed high graft-versus-host to host-versus-graft clonal ratios.

Sequencing was performed with immunoSEQ multiplex PCR; in TCRdb, only in-frame clones are kept and a portion is missing. The table shows about 40,000 clones, with about 90% occurring only once. CDR3 length equals 15 residues. Germline CDR1 MDHEN, CDR2 SYDVKM. V gave up 7 bases and J gave up 4 bases, with 20 bases separating them. The specimen comprised PBMCs, sampled 300 to 320 days after intestinal transplant. The TCR comes from a human patient who received an intestinal transplant, so some T cells may come from the graft donor. This chain connects TRBV28 to TRBJ2-7; weak D call: TRBD2 (5 bases). CDR3 coding DNA: TGTGCCAGCAACCCTACTCGCGGACCGGGGTACGAGCAGTACTTC. Its translation: CASNPTRGPGYEQYF.